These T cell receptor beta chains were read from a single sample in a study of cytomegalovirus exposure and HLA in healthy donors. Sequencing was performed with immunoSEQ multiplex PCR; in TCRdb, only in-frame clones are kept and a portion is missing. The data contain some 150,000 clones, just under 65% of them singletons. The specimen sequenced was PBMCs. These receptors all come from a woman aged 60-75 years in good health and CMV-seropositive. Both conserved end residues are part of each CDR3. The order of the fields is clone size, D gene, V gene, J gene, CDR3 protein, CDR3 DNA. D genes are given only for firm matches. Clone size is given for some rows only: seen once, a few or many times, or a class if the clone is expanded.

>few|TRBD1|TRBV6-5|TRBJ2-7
CASSYSDRVEQYF
TGTGCCAGCAGTTACTCGGACAGGGTCGAGCAGTACTTC
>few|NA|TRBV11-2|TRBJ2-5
CASSLDRGSGEETQYF
TGTGCCAGCAGCTTAGATCGTGGTAGCGGAGAAGAGACCCAGTACTTC
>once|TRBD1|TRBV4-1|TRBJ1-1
CASRGQASNTEAFF
TGCGCCAGCAGGGGACAGGCCTCGAACACTGAAGCTTTCTTT
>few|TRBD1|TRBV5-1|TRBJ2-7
CASSPMDRGAGRTYEQYF
TGCGCCAGCAGCCCTATGGACAGGGGGGCCGGGAGGACCTACGAGCAGTACTTC
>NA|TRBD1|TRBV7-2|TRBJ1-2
CASSMTGGVTTGYTF
TGTGCCAGCAGCATGACAGGGGGCGTAACTACTGGCTACACCTTC
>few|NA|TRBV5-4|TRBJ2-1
CASSLGPGDGEQFF
TGTGCCAGCAGCTTGGGACCAGGGGATGGTGAGCAGTTCTTC
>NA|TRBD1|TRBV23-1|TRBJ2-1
CASSQSKVATGRSYNEQFF
TGCGCCAGCAGTCAATCGAAAGTTGCGACAGGGCGTTCCTACAATGAGCAGTTCTTC
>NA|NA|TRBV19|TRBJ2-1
CASSIDPGDEQFF
TGTGCCAGTAGTATAGATCCAGGCGATGAGCAGTTCTTC
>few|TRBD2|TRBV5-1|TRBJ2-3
CASSLVAGAVTDTQYF
TGCGCCAGCAGCTTGGTGGCGGGAGCGGTCACAGATACGCAGTATTTT
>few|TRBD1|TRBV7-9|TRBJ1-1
CASSIGTAESTEAFF
TGTGCCAGCAGCATCGGGACAGCGGAGAGCACTGAAGCTTTCTTT
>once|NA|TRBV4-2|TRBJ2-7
CASSQIGAYEQYF
TGTGCCAGCAGCCAAATTGGGGCGTACGAGCAGTACTTC
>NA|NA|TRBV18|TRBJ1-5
CASYESGVGGQPQHF
TGTGCCAGCTACGAGTCCGGGGTTGGTGGTCAGCCCCAGCATTTT
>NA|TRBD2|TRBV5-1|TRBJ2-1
CASSMGLADLIDEQFF
TGCGCCAGCAGCATGGGACTAGCGGACTTAATAGATGAGCAGTTCTTC
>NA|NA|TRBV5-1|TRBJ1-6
CASSLDAVNSPLHF
TGCGCCAGCAGCTTGGATGCGGTGAATTCACCCCTCCACTTT
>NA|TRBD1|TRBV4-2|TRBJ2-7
CASSQDPTRTGGREQYF
TGTGCCAGCAGCCAAGATCCCACCAGGACAGGGGGTCGCGAGCAGTACTTC
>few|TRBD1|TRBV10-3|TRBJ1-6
CAIRGQGNNSPLHF
TGTGCCATCCGGGGACAGGGAAATAATTCACCCCTCCACTTT
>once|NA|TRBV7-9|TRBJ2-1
CASSLGSGDREQFF
TGTGCCAGCAGCTTAGGGTCGGGGGATCGAGAGCAGTTCTTC
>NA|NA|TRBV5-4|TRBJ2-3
CASSQQAASDSTDTQYF
TGTGCCAGCAGCCAGCAAGCGGCTAGCGACAGCACAGATACGCAGTATTTT
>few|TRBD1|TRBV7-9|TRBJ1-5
CASSLTGGNDQPQHF
TGTGCCAGCAGCTTGACAGGGGGCAATGATCAGCCCCAGCATTTT
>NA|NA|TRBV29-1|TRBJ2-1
CSVSGGGFNNEQFF
TGCAGCGTTAGTGGGGGCGGGTTCAACAATGAGCAGTTCTTC
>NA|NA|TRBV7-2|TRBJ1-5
CASSLEGTISNQPQHF
TGTGCCAGCAGCTTAGAAGGCACTATTAGCAATCAGCCCCAGCATTTT
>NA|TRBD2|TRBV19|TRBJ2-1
CASSIGGGRIAEQFF
TGTGCCAGTAGTATAGGTGGCGGGAGGATTGCTGAGCAGTTCTTC
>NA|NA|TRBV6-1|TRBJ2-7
CAGSRGVGEQYF
TGTGCCGGTAGCCGGGGTGTGGGCGAGCAGTACTTC
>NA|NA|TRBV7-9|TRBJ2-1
CASSLEMRGHNEQFF
TGTGCCAGCAGCTTAGAAATGCGGGGGCACAATGAGCAGTTCTTC